A selection of T cell receptor beta chains follows, all from one sample in a study of blood T cell repertoires in COVID-19. Repertoires were generated with immunoSEQ multiplex PCR, while TCRdb's copy carries only in-frame clones and drops some. Among approximately 74,000 clones listed, about 89% were seen once. Sequenced: peripheral blood. All receptors come from a woman aged 55-75 years with acute or convalescent COVID-19. Both conserved end residues are part of each CDR3. The order of the fields is V gene, clone size, D gene, J gene, CDR3 protein, CDR3 DNA. The D gene is left open where the match is weak. Clone size is shown for a subset of rows, as once, few, many or a class of expanded clone.

>TRBV2|NA|TRBD1|TRBJ1-2
CASRDDRALTF
TGTGCCAGCAGAGACGACAGGGCCCTTACCTTC
>TRBV5-5|NA|TRBD2|TRBJ2-7
CASSFRLAGGNYEQYF
TGTGCCAGCAGCTTTCGACTAGCGGGGGGGAACTACGAGCAGTACTTC
>TRBV2|NA|NA|TRBJ2-3
CASSTRPATQYF
TGTGCCAGCAGCACTAGGCCCGCGACGCAGTATTTT
>TRBV29-1|NA|TRBD2|TRBJ2-3
CSVGAGGRTDTQYF
TGCAGCGTTGGGGCGGGAGGACGCACAGATACGCAGTATTTT
>TRBV6-5|NA|NA|TRBJ1-6
CASARVSNSPLHF
TGTGCCAGCGCGAGGGTCAGTAATTCACCCCTCCACTTT
>TRBV18|NA|TRBD1|TRBJ2-4
CASSPPGQGWNIQYF
TGTGCCAGCTCACCACCGGGACAGGGGTGGAACATTCAGTACTTC
>TRBV27|once|TRBD1|TRBJ1-1
CASSFSGTGERTEAFF
TGTGCCAGCAGTTTTAGCGGGACAGGGGAGAGGACTGAAGCTTTCTTT
>TRBV7-2|NA|NA|TRBJ2-7
CASSLGQGTHYEQYF
TGTGCCAGCAGCTTAGGGCAGGGAACCCACTACGAGCAGTACTTC
>TRBV19|NA|TRBD1|TRBJ1-2
CASSATGTGGNYYGYTF
TGTGCCAGTAGTGCGACCGGGACAGGGGGCAACTACTATGGCTACACCTTC
>TRBV12-5|NA|TRBD1|TRBJ2-7
CASGTAGTGGDEQYF
TGTGCTAGTGGTACGGCCGGGACAGGGGGCGACGAGCAGTACTTC
>TRBV18|NA|TRBD1|TRBJ2-5
CASSPLVTGEETQYF
TGTGCCAGCTCACCACTAGTAACAGGGGAAGAGACCCAGTACTTC
>TRBV24-1|NA|NA|TRBJ2-1
CATSSGDTYNEQFF
TGTGCCACCAGTTCTGGGGACACCTACAATGAGCAGTTCTTC
>TRBV7-2|NA|NA|TRBJ2-7
CASSLHGGDSYEQYF
TGTGCCAGCAGCTTACACGGGGGAGACTCCTACGAGCAGTACTTC
>TRBV14|NA|NA|TRBJ2-7
CASSPQGTEQYF
TGTGCCAGCAGCCCCCAGGGGACCGAGCAGTACTTC
>TRBV24-1|NA|TRBD1|TRBJ2-7
CATSDPSYRSGTGRFYEQYF
TGTGCCACCAGTGACCCTTCCTACCGATCCGGGACAGGGAGATTCTACGAGCAGTACTTC
>TRBV7-2|few|TRBD2|TRBJ2-1
CASSTNAASGSLEQFF
TGTGCCAGCAGCACCAATGCCGCTAGCGGGAGTTTAGAGCAGTTCTTC
>TRBV12-3/TRBV12-4|NA|NA|TRBJ1-1
CASSGTVNTEAFF
TGTGCCAGCAGTGGTACAGTGAACACTGAAGCTTTCTTT
>TRBV10-3|NA|TRBD1|TRBJ1-2
CAIINRDRGGYGYTF
TGTGCCATCATTAACCGGGACAGGGGAGGCTATGGCTACACCTTC
>TRBV7-2|NA|TRBD2|TRBJ2-1
CASSLLSTSGFYNEQFF
TGTGCCAGCAGCTTATTGTCGACTAGCGGGTTCTACAATGAGCAGTTCTTC
>TRBV2|NA|NA|TRBJ1-1
CASRRRTLNTEAFF
TGTGCCAGCAGGCGGCGAACATTGAACACTGAAGCTTTCTTT
>TRBV28|NA|NA|TRBJ2-5
CASSFAGSEQETQYF
TGTGCCAGCAGTTTTGCGGGGAGTGAGCAAGAGACCCAGTACTTC
>TRBV24-1|NA|TRBD1|TRBJ2-3
CATSPPTGQGPDTQYF
TGTGCCACCAGTCCTCCTACGGGACAGGGCCCAGATACGCAGTATTTT
>TRBV6-4|NA|NA|TRBJ2-7
CASPPARHTYEQYF
TGTGCCAGCCCTCCGGCCCGACACACCTACGAGCAGTACTTC
>TRBV28|NA|NA|TRBJ1-1
CASSLPGRGTTEAFF
TGTGCCAGCAGTTTACCGGGCCGCGGGACCACTGAAGCTTTCTTT
>TRBV11-2|NA|NA|TRBJ1-2
CASSLEGARGYTF
TGTGCCAGCAGCTTAGAAGGGGCGCGAGGCTACACCTTC
>TRBV28|NA|NA|TRBJ2-1
CASTPGGRYNEQFF
TGTGCCAGCACCCCAGGAGGAAGATACAATGAGCAGTTCTTC
>TRBV7-6|NA|TRBD2|TRBJ2-3
CASSPVAGENTDTQYF
TGTGCCAGCAGCCCGGTAGCGGGAGAGAACACAGATACGCAGTATTTT
>TRBV27|NA|TRBD2|TRBJ2-1
CASSTQGLAYNEQFF
TGTGCCAGCAGTACCCAGGGACTAGCCTACAATGAGCAGTTCTTC
>TRBV6-5|NA|NA|TRBJ2-2
CASRDTQTGELFF
TGTGCCAGCAGGGATACACAGACCGGGGAGCTGTTTTTT
>TRBV30|NA|NA|TRBJ1-2
CAWSQFYGYTF
TGTGCCTGGAGCCAGTTCTATGGCTACACCTTC
>TRBV29-1|NA|TRBD1|TRBJ1-5
CSVEYGTVDQPQHF
TGCAGCGTTGAATATGGGACAGTTGATCAGCCCCAGCATTTT
>TRBV5-1|NA|NA|TRBJ2-7
CASSLGQSYEQYF
TGCGCCAGCAGCTTGGGGCAATCCTACGAGCAGTACTTC
>TRBV6-1|NA|NA|TRBJ1-3
CASSEARGGGNTIYF
TGTGCCAGCAGTGAAGCTAGGGGCGGTGGAAACACCATATATTTT
>TRBV28|NA|NA|TRBJ2-1
CASSRGGSYNEQFF
TGTGCCAGCAGTCGAGGCGGCTCCTACAATGAGCAGTTCTTC
>TRBV12-5|once|TRBD2|TRBJ2-1
CASGLAALSGGVYNEQFF
TGTGCTAGTGGTTTGGCCGCCCTGAGCGGGGGGGTCTACAATGAGCAGTTCTTC
>TRBV2|few|TRBD1|TRBJ2-7
CASSRQGFYEQYF
TGTGCCAGCAGTCGACAGGGATTCTACGAGCAGTACTTC
>TRBV23-1|NA|NA|TRBJ2-7
CASSQSGTREQYF
TGCGCCAGCAGTCAGTCGGGGACTCGAGAGCAGTACTTC
>TRBV19|once|NA|TRBJ1-2
CASSIPGSAYGYTF
TGTGCCAGTAGTATCCCGGGGAGCGCCTATGGCTACACCTTC
>TRBV27|NA|TRBD1|TRBJ1-4
CASSLQGANEKLFF
TGTGCCAGCAGCCTACAGGGGGCTAATGAAAAACTGTTTTTT
>TRBV29-1|NA|NA|TRBJ2-5
CSVGGAGETQYF
TGCAGCGTTGGTGGGGCCGGAGAGACCCAGTACTTC
>TRBV30|NA|NA|TRBJ1-1
CAWSPSGRKAFF
TGTGCCTGGAGCCCCTCGGGGAGGAAAGCTTTCTTT
>TRBV5-1|NA|TRBD2|TRBJ2-5
CASLTSGRAGETQYF
TGCGCCAGCCTCACTAGCGGGAGGGCCGGAGAGACCCAGTACTTC
>TRBV10-3|NA|NA|TRBJ1-5
CAISESGQFSNQPQHF
TGTGCCATCAGTGAGTCCGGACAATTTAGCAATCAGCCCCAGCATTTT
>TRBV4-2|NA|NA|TRBJ2-3
CASSQAGHTTDTQYF
TGTGCCAGCAGCCAAGCGGGACACACAACAGATACGCAGTATTTT
>TRBV3-1/TRBV3-2|NA|TRBD1|TRBJ1-1
CASSGRTGVGAFF
TGTGCCAGCAGCGGCAGGACAGGGGTTGGCGCTTTCTTT
>TRBV27|NA|TRBD2|TRBJ2-1
CASRLAGGLNEQFF
TGTGCCAGCAGACTAGCGGGAGGGCTCAATGAGCAGTTCTTC
>TRBV9|NA|NA|TRBJ2-3
CASSVGLAPSTDTQYF
TGTGCCAGCAGCGTAGGGCTAGCGCCTAGCACAGATACGCAGTATTTT
>TRBV28|NA|NA|TRBJ1-2
CASSLFTGPFGYTF
TGTGCCAGCAGTTTATTTACAGGGCCCTTCGGCTACACCTTC
>TRBV2|NA|NA|TRBJ1-5
CASRRGSGGQPQHF
TGTGCCAGCAGGAGGGGTAGTGGGGGGCAGCCCCAGCATTTT
>TRBV4-1|once|NA|TRBJ2-5
CASSSLQGRETQYF
TGCGCCAGCAGCTCGCTGCAGGGTCGGGAGACCCAGTACTTC
>TRBV7-9|NA|TRBD1|TRBJ2-7
CASSLGQGKPYEQYF
TGTGCCAGCAGCCTTGGACAGGGGAAACCCTACGAGCAGTACTTC
>TRBV6-2/TRBV6-3|NA|TRBD2|TRBJ2-5
CASSYNLRTSGGSSQETQYF
TGTGCCAGCAGTTACAATTTGAGGACTAGCGGGGGGTCCTCCCAAGAGACCCAGTACTTC
>TRBV4-1|NA|NA|TRBJ2-7
CASSQEIKNGYEQYF
TGCGCCAGCAGCCAAGAGATCAAAAACGGCTACGAGCAGTACTTC
>TRBV6-1|NA|TRBD1|TRBJ2-7
CASSEGTGVYEQYF
TGTGCCAGCAGTGAAGGGACAGGGGTCTACGAGCAGTACTTC
>TRBV2|NA|TRBD2|TRBJ2-3
CASSESLAGGPDTQYF
TGTGCCAGCAGTGAATCCCTAGCGGGAGGCCCAGATACGCAGTATTTT
>TRBV28|NA|NA|TRBJ1-3
CASSLQVSSGNTIYF
TGTGCCAGCAGTCTACAGGTTAGCTCTGGAAACACCATATATTTT
>TRBV7-2|NA|NA|TRBJ2-3
CASAPGSGRTDTQYF
TGTGCCAGCGCCCCCGGTAGCGGACGCACAGATACGCAGTATTTT
>TRBV19|NA|NA|TRBJ1-1
CASSPTGQNTEAFF
TGTGCCAGTAGTCCCACCGGACAGAACACTGAAGCTTTCTTT
>TRBV4-1|NA|NA|TRBJ2-5
CASSPARDIQETQYF
TGCGCCAGCAGCCCCGCACGGGACATACAAGAGACCCAGTACTTC